These 27 T cell receptor beta chains share one sample of origin, sequenced in a study of blood T cell repertoires in COVID-19. The assay was immunoSEQ multiplex PCR, and TCRdb's table has in-frame clones only and misses some. Of more than 200,000 clones detected, roughly 85% appear once; the ten largest clones hold around 2.5%. The source material was peripheral blood. Every receptor here comes from a woman aged 40 to 50 with active or convalescent COVID-19.

This chain uses TRBV2 with TRBJ2-1; TRBD2 matches 8 bases. The trim removed 4 bases at V and 3 bases at J, leaving 2 bases unmatched. From germline, CDR1 is SNHLY and CDR2 FYNNEI. The CDR3 sequence is 14 residues long. The CDR3 region has the DNA TGTGCCAGCAGTGTCCTAGCGGGCTACAATGAGCAGTTCTTC. Translating gives CASSVLAGYNEQFF.

This chain connects TRBV5-1 to TRBJ1-1; the D gene is possibly TRBD1 (5 bases). CDR3 length equals 14 residues. The V gene's germline CDR1 is SGHRS and CDR2 YFSETQ. The V gene lost 4 bases and the J gene lost 1 base, with 11 bases spanning the gap. As DNA, the CDR3 is TGCGCCAGCAGCACGGGACTAAAGAACACTGAAGCTTTCTTT. It translates to CASSTGLKNTEAFF.

V gene TRBV6-2 or TRBV6-3 combines with J gene TRBJ1-2, with 12 bases aligning to TRBD1. The germline V gene has CDR1 MNHEY and CDR2 SVGEGT. The V and J ends lost 2 bases and 0 bases, in that order; junction bases with no gene match: 4. The CDR3 has 17 amino acids. The CDR3 region is CASSYDGTGGTNYGYTF. Here the CDR3 DNA reads TGTGCCAGCAGTTACGACGGGACAGGGGGCACTAACTATGGCTACACCTTC.

The chain carries TRBV27 and TRBJ1-6, with D possibly being TRBD1 (5 bases). Germline V CDR1 and CDR2: MNHEY, SMNVEV (reference sequence). The CDR3 sequence is 14 residues long. Trimming shortened V by 2 bases and J by 10 bases, and 12 bases separated the two germline ends. The CDR3 sequence is CASSLGGVGSPLHF. The CDR3 DNA sequence: TGTGCCAGCAGTTTAGGGGGGGTCGGGTCACCCCTCCACTTT.

This chain links TRBV5-1 with TRBJ1-1, with D perhaps TRBD1 (5 bases). Trimming stripped 4 bases from V and 5 bases from J, with 24 bases between. Germline V CDR1 and CDR2: SGHRS, YFSETQ. The CDR3 is 17 residues long. The CDR3 here is CASSPRKGRSLGTEAFF. In nucleotides, the CDR3 is TGCGCCAGCAGCCCACGAAAGGGGAGGTCGTTGGGAACTGAAGCTTTCTTT.

The rearrangement links TRBV6-4 to TRBJ2-2; 7 nucleotides line up with TRBD1. Losses at the gene ends were 3 bases for V and 4 bases for J; bases not matched to a gene: 5. CDR3 length: 15 amino acids. Germline CDR1 and CDR2: MRHNA and SNTAGT. In nucleotides, the CDR3 is TGTGCCAGCAGTGAGCAGGGACAGACCACCGGGGAGCTGTTTTTT. Residues: CASSEQGQTTGELFF.

This rearrangement joins TRBV20-1 to TRBJ2-2, with D perhaps matching TRBD2 (5 bases). V was trimmed by 3 bases and J by 4 bases, leaving 12 bases between them. The CDR3 extends over 14 amino acids. The germline CDR1 and CDR2 sequences are DFQATT and SNEGSKA (reference sequence). CDR3 amino acids: CSASPGWGTGELFF. Written as DNA, the CDR3 is TGCAGTGCTAGTCCGGGATGGGGCACCGGGGAGCTGTTTTTT.

J is TRBJ1-2 and V is TRBV7-2, with D maybe TRBD1 (6 bases). This CDR3 is built from 13 residues. Per the germline V gene, CDR1 is SGHTA and CDR2 is FQGNSA. V was pared by 2 bases and J by 8 bases, with 12 bases between. The CDR3 reads CASSLTLGAGYTF. The CDR3 nucleotides read TGTGCCAGCAGCTTAACCTTGGGGGCGGGCTACACCTTC. Full variable domain (outside the CDR3, taken from reference TRBV7-2 and TRBJ1-2): GAGVSQSPSNKVTEKGKDVELRCDPISGHTALYWYRQSLGQGLEFLIYFQGNSAPDKSGLPSDRFSAERTGGSVSTLTIQRTQQEDSAVYLCASSLTLGAGYTFGSGTRLTVV.

The V gene is TRBV5-1, the J gene TRBJ1-1; no definite D call. Germline V gene sequence: CDR1 SGHRS, CDR2 YFSETQ. V lost 4 bases and J lost 6, with 16 bases in between. The CDR3 totals 14 residues. The CDR3 region is CASSKLAEFPEAFF. The CDR3 nucleotides are TGCGCCAGCAGCAAATTAGCCGAATTTCCTGAAGCTTTCTTT.

The genes are TRBV5-1 and TRBJ2-3, with a tentative D call TRBD2 (7 bases). The CDR3 sequence is 15 residues long. Germline assignment: CDR1 SGHRS and CDR2 YFSETQ. Trimming pared 1 base from V and 6 bases from J, leaving 15 bases between. The CDR3, as DNA: TGCGCCAGCAGCTTGTCTGGGGGGGCAGGGGATACGCAGTATTTT. It encodes CASSLSGGAGDTQYF.

V usage is TRBV9 and J usage is TRBJ1-6; D unresolved. CDR1 is SGDLS, CDR2 YYNGEE, per germline. This CDR3 contains 16 residues. V was clipped by 1 base and J by 6 bases, with 14 bases between them. The CDR3 protein is CASSVSPVAGNSPLHF. The CDR3 nucleotides are TGTGCCAGCAGCGTAAGTCCAGTGGCGGGTAATTCACCCCTCCACTTT.

The chain carries TRBV28 and TRBJ1-5, with a tentative D call TRBD1 (5 bases). Germline V lookup: CDR1 MDHEN, CDR2 SYDVKM. V shed 2 bases and J shed 7 bases, with 18 bases lying between them. The CDR3 spans 16 residues. DNA for the CDR3: TGTGCCAGCAGTTTAGGGGCCGGGGCGGGGGAGCAGCCCCAGCATTTT. Translating it yields CASSLGAGAGEQPQHF. The full variable domain, completed using reference TRBV28 and TRBJ1-5, is DVKVTQSSRYLVKRTGEKVFLECVQDMDHENMFWYRQDPGLGLRLIYFSYDVKMKEKGDIPEGYSVSREKKERFSLILESASTNQTSMYLCASSLGAGAGEQPQHFGDGTRLSIL.

The CDR3 region is CASSPMDSGNQPQHF. CDR3 DNA: TGTGCCAGCAGTCCGATGGACAGTGGGAATCAGCCCCAGCATTTT. This chain uses TRBV6-5 with TRBJ1-5; D is perhaps TRBD1 (6 bases). The CDR3 contains 15 residues. V lost 5 bases, J lost 4 bases, and 15 bases lay in between. Germline-derived CDR1 and CDR2 are MNHEY and SVGAGI.

The chain employs TRBV30 and TRBJ1-4; D not resolved. This CDR3 region has 12 residues. Trimming took 0 bases from V and 7 from J, leaving 6 bases between them. Germline V CDR1 and CDR2: GTSNPN, SVGIG (reference sequence). CDR3: CAWSVLREKLFF. In DNA form, the CDR3 reads TGTGCCTGGAGTGTACTGCGTGAAAAACTGTTTTTT.

CDR3 residues: CAIDRGSNTEAFF. The CDR3 DNA reads as TGTGCCATAGACAGGGGGTCGAACACTGAAGCTTTCTTT. This chain uses TRBV12-3 or TRBV12-4 with TRBJ1-1, with 9 bases aligning to TRBD1. CDR3 size: 13 residues. Germline trimming cut 10 bases from V and 1 base from J; bases unmatched to any gene: 4.

This clone was recorded only once. V is TRBV7-3 and J is TRBJ1-2; 9 bases fit TRBD1. The CDR3 loop spans 16 amino acids. V gave up 5 bases and J gave up 1 base; unmatched junction bases: 8. Germline V gives CDR1 SGHTA, CDR2 FQGTGA. The CDR3 sequence: CASSRRGQGINYGYTF. The DNA for the CDR3 is TGTGCCAGCAGCCGACGGGGACAGGGAATTAACTATGGCTACACCTTC.

This chain connects TRBV11-3 to TRBJ1-2; 9 nucleotides match TRBD1. J lost 2 bases, V lost 6 bases, and 10 bases had no gene match. The CDR3 loop spans 16 amino acids. Germline V gene sequence: CDR1 SGHNT, CDR2 YENEEA. CDR3 region: CASRPSPGQGNYGYTF. The CDR3 nucleotides are TGTGCCAGCAGGCCCTCTCCGGGACAGGGAAACTATGGCTACACCTTC. Using reference TRBV11-3 and TRBJ1-2 for the parts outside the CDR3, the full variable domain is EAGVVQSPRYKIIEKKQPVAFWCNPISGHNTLYWYLQNLGQGPELLIRYENEEAVDDSQLPKDRFSAERLKGVDSTLKIQPAELGDSAVYLCASRPSPGQGNYGYTFGSGTRLTVV.

The genes are TRBV21-1 and TRBJ2-7; the table's D call, TRBD1, has no DNA check behind it. TRBV21-1 is a known pseudogene. This CDR3 is 15 amino acids long. The CDR3 coding sequence is TGTGCCAGCAGCCTCAAGACAGGGGAGTTCTACGAGCAGTACTTC. Translated, it gives CASSLKTGEFYEQYF.

The CDR3 reads CASSRTSGRATEQFF. DNA of the CDR3: TGTGCCAGCAGTAGGACTAGCGGGAGGGCCACTGAGCAGTTCTTC. This chain connects TRBV2 to TRBJ2-1; 15 bases line up with TRBD2. The V gene end was trimmed by 5 bases and the J gene end by 9 bases; junction bases not matched to a gene: 5. The CDR3 has 15 amino acids. Germline CDR1 SNHLY, CDR2 FYNNEI.

The V and J genes are TRBV25-1 and TRBJ1-6, with TRBD1 matching 9 bases. Per the germline V gene, CDR1 is MGHDK and CDR2 is SYGVNS. J gave up 10 bases and V 7 bases, and 14 bases lay outside the gene matches. The length of the CDR3 is 16 residues. CDR3 region: CASTERTGQGNSPLHF. CDR3 DNA: TGTGCCAGCACAGAAAGAACGGGACAGGGAAACTCACCCCTCCACTTT.

This sequence joins TRBV21-1 and TRBJ1-1; TRBD1, the table's D call, was not compared with the DNA. TRBV21-1 has pseudogene status. This CDR3 is built from 17 residues. Here the CDR3 DNA reads TGTGCCAGCCCCAAAGTCGGGCAGGGGTTACAGAACACTGAAGCTTTCTTT. This gives the protein CASPKVGQGLQNTEAFF.

This clone was seen a handful of times. The chain uses TRBV3-1 (or the pseudogene TRBV3-2) and TRBJ1-2; D is possibly TRBD1 (6 bases). V was pared by 0 bases and J by 7 bases, with 18 bases between. In germline, CDR1 is LGHDT, CDR2 YNNKEL (reference sequence). The CDR3 runs to 16 residues. CDR3: CASSQEGTQAIGGYTF. CDR3 sequence (DNA): TGTGCCAGCAGCCAAGAAGGGACACAGGCTATTGGTGGCTACACCTTC.

This rearrangement joins TRBV14 to TRBJ1-6; no firm D call. CDR1 SGHDN and CDR2 FVKESK come from the germline V gene. There are 15 residues in the CDR3. V lost 2 bases and J 10 bases, leaving 15 bases between the germline ends. CDR3 coding DNA: TGTGCCAGCAGCCAATTCGGGGTCGGTGGATCACCCCTCCACTTT. Its translation is CASSQFGVGGSPLHF. Based on the CDR3 plus reference TRBV14 and TRBJ1-6, the full variable domain is EAGVTQFPSHSVIEKGQTVTLRCDPISGHDNLYWYRRVMGKEIKFLLHFVKESKQDESGMPNNRFLAERTGGTYSTLKVQPAELEDSGVYFCASSQFGVGGSPLHFGNGTRLTVT.

This chain links TRBV19 with TRBJ1-1, with D possibly TRBD1 on 6 matching bases. Germline-derived CDR1 and CDR2 are LNHDA and SQIVND (reference sequence). V was trimmed by 2 bases and J by 3 bases, leaving 13 bases between them. The CDR3 runs 15 residues. In DNA, the CDR3 is TGTGCCAGTAGTATAAGGGACAATGTATACACTGAAGCTTTCTTT. Its protein product is CASSIRDNVYTEAFF.

The chain has TRBV7-3 and TRBJ2-5; TRBD2 agrees at 9 bases. The length of the CDR3 is 13 residues. The V gene's germline CDR1 is SGHTA and CDR2 FQGTGA. The V segment lost 5 bases and the J segment 4 bases; nucleotides outside the gene matches: 2. The CDR3 region is CASSQTSGETQYF. The CDR3 DNA sequence: TGTGCCAGCAGCCAGACTAGCGGAGAGACCCAGTACTTC.

This clone came up a few times. The CDR3 DNA follows: TGTGCCAGCAACCGGGACTCGAATAGCAATCAGCCCCAGCATTTT. Its translation: CASNRDSNSNQPQHF. The chain is built from TRBV2 and TRBJ1-5; tentative D call: TRBD1 (5 bases). Germline values: CDR1 SNHLY, CDR2 FYNNEI. The CDR3 runs to 15 residues. Deletions cut 7 bases from V and 0 bases from J, with 13 bases between.

The CDR3 protein is CASGTRTLMNEKLFF. CDR3 bases: TGTGCCAGCGGTACTAGAACCTTGATGAATGAAAAACTGTTTTTT. The V gene is TRBV13, the J gene TRBJ1-4; D is unresolved. The CDR3 spans 15 residues. Looked up from germline, CDR1 is PRHDT and CDR2 is FYEKMQ (reference sequence). Trimming removed 8 bases from V and 5 bases from J, with 18 bases in between.